The rows below give T cell receptor beta chains drawn from one sample of a study of blood T cell repertoires in COVID-19. This table comes from immunoSEQ multiplex PCR, and its TCRdb copy is limited to in-frame clones, with some not included. Here the sample spans some 40,000 clones, around 84% being singletons. The source material was peripheral blood. Receptor source: a man aged 50-59 years with active or convalescent COVID-19. Both conserved end residues are part of each CDR3. D genes are given only for firm matches.

V	D	J	CDR3
TRBV6-5	-	TRBJ1-3	CASSRKVGFGNTIYF
TRBV19	TRBD2	TRBJ2-2	CASSIGTSGGTRVGELFF
TRBV15	-	TRBJ1-5	CATSRASGGVKNQPQHF
TRBV11-2	TRBD2	TRBJ2-1	CASSLAGGYNEQFF
TRBV9	-	TRBJ2-7	CASSPTEGEGTYEQYF
TRBV6-5	TRBD1	TRBJ1-5	CASSRGQGMNQPQHF
TRBV4-2	TRBD1	TRBJ1-1	CASSQGTGDEAFF
TRBV7-9	TRBD1	TRBJ1-1	CASSQIRGLRTEAFF
TRBV6-1	-	TRBJ2-7	CASSAGPGGISYEQYF
TRBV5-1	-	TRBJ2-5	CASSLGLLAVQETQYF
TRBV30	TRBD1	TRBJ1-2	CALANRGHYTF